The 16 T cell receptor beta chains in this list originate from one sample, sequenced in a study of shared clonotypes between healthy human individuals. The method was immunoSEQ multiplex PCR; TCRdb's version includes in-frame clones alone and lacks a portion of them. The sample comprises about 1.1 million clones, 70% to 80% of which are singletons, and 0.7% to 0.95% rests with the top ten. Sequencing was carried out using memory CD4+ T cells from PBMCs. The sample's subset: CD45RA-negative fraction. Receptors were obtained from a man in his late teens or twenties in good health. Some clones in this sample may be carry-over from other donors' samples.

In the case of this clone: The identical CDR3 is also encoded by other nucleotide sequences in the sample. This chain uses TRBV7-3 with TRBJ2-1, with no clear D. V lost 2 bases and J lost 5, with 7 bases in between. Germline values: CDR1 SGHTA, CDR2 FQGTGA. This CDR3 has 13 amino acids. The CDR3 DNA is TGTGCCAGCAGCTTAGGGCTAAACAATGAGCAGTTCTTC. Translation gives CASSLGLNNEQFF.

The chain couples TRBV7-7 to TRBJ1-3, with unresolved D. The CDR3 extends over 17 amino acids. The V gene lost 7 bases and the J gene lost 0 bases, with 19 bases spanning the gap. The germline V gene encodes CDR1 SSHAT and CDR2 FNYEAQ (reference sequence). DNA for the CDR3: TGTGCCAGCACCCGAAGAGGGAGGAGGAACTCTGGAAACACCATATATTTT. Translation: CASTRRGRRNSGNTIYF.

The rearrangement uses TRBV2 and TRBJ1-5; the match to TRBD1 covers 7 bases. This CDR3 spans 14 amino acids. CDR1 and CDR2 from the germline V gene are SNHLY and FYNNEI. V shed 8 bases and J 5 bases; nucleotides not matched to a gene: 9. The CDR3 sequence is CASGPGQRHQPQHF. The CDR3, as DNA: TGTGCCAGCGGCCCGGGACAGCGGCATCAGCCCCAGCATTTT.

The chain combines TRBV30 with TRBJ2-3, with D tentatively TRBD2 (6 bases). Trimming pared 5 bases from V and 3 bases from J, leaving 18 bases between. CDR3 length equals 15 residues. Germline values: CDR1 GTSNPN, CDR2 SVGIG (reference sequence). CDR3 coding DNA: TGTGCCTGGGGCGTCCTGTGGGGAGGAACAGATACGCAGTATTTT. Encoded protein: CAWGVLWGGTDTQYF.

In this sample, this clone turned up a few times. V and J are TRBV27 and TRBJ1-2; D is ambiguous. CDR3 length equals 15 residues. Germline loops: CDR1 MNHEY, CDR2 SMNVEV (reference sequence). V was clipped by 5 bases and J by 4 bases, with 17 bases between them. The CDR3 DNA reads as TGTGCCAGCAGTCGGTCGGCAAGGGAGCTCTATGGCTACACCTTC. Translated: CASSRSARELYGYTF.

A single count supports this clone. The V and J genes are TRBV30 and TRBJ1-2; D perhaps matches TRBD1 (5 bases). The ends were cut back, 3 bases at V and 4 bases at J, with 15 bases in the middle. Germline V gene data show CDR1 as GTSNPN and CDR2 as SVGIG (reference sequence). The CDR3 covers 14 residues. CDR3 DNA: TGTGCCTGGAGCTCCGGGGCAGCTTCCTATGGCTACACCTTC. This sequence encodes CAWSSGAASYGYTF.

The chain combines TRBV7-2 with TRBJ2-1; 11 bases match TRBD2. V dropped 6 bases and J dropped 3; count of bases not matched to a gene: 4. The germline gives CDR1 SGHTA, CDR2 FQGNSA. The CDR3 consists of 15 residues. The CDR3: CASSRLAGYYNEQFF. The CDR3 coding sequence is TGTGCCAGCAGTCGACTAGCGGGATACTACAATGAGCAGTTCTTC.

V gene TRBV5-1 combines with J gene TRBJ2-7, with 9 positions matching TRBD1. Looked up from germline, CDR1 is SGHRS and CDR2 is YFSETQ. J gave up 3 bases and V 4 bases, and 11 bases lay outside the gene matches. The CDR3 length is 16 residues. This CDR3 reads CASSPQPGQGYYEQYF. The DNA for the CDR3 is TGCGCCAGCAGCCCTCAACCGGGACAGGGATACTACGAGCAGTACTTC.

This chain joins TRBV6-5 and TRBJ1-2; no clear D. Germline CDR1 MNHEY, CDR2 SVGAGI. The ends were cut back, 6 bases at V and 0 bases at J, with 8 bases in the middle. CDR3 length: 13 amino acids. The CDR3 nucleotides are TGTGCCAGCAGGGCCAGCTCTAACTATGGCTACACCTTC. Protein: CASRASSNYGYTF.

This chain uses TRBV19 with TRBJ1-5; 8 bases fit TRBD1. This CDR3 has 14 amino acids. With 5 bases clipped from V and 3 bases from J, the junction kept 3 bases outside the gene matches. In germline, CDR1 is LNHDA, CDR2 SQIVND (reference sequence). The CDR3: CASSPTGDNQPQHF. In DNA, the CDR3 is TGTGCCAGTAGTCCGACAGGGGACAATCAGCCCCAGCATTTT.

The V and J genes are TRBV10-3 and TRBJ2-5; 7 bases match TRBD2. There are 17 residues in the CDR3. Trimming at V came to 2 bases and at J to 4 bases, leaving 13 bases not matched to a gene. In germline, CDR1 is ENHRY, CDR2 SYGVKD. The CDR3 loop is CAISEPLLEAGVETQYF. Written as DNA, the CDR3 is TGTGCCATCAGTGAGCCGCTCCTCGAGGCGGGAGTAGAGACCCAGTACTTC.

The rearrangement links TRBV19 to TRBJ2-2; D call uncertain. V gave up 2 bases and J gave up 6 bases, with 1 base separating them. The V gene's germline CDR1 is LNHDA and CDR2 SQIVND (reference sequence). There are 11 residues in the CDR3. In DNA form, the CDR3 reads TGTGCCAGTAGTATATCCGGGGAGCTGTTTTTT. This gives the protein CASSISGELFF.

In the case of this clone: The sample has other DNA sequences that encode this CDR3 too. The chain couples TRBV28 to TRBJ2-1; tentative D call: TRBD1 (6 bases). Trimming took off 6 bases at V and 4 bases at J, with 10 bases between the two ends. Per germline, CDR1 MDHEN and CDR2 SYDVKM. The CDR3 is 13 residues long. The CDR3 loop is CASSSGAYNEQFF. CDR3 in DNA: TGTGCCAGCAGCTCAGGGGCTTACAATGAGCAGTTCTTC.

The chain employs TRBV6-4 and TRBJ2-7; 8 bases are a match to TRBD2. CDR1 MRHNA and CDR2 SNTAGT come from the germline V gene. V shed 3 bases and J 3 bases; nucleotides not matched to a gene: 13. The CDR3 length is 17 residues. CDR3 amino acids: CASSESSGRAVYYEQYF. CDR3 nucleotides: TGTGCCAGCAGTGAGTCTAGCGGGCGGGCTGTCTACTACGAGCAGTACTTC.

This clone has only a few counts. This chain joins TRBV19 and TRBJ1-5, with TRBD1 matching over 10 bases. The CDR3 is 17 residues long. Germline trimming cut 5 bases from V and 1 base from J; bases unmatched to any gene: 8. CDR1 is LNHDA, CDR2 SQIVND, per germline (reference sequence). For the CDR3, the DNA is TGTGCCAGTAGTTTCCGACAGGGGGCGCAGAGCAATCAGCCCCAGCATTTT. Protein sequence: CASSFRQGAQSNQPQHF.

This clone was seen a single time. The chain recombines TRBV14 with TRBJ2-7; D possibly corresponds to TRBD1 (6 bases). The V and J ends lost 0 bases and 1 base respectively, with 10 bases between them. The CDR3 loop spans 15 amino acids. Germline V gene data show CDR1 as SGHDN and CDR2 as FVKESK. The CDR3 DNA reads TGTGCCAGCAGCCAAGATTGGGGGCGTTCCTACGAGCAGTACTTC. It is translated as CASSQDWGRSYEQYF.